One TCR beta chain is described in this entry. Its antigen is not known. CDR3 length: 16 residues. Per the germline V gene, CDR1 is MNHNY and CDR2 is SVGAGI (reference sequence). Trimming pared 0 bases from V and 0 bases from J, leaving 12 bases between. These data are taken from a study of CD8 T cells in Susac syndrome. Study-wide points: In total CD8+ repertoires, around 17 Susac-specific public clones were detected, and CD8+ TEMRA repertoires contained four or five. It was acknowledged in the study that the number of individuals who were included in its TCR sequencing and HLA analysis was relatively small. Susac syndrome CD8+ repertoires were clonally expanded, most strongly in CD8+ TEMRA cells.

Roughly 0.45 to 1 ug RNA was reverse transcribed with random hexamers. TCRdb reprocessed the immunoSEQ multiplex PCR reads with MiXCR, giving one entry per CDR3 protein. Here the sample spans roughly 100,000 distinct CDR3 sequences, 94% being singletons. The receptor comes from a human donor with Susac syndrome. The chain carries TRBV6-6 and TRBJ2-7, with a weak D call TRBD1 (5 bases). The sequenced sample consisted of CD8+ T cells from PBMCs. The CDR3 DNA reads TGTGCCAGCAGTTACTCGATGACAGACAGCTCCTACGAGCAGTACTTC. Amino acids: CASSYSMTDSSYEQYF.